Sequencing of this T cell receptor beta chain was carried out in a study of T cell changes during pregnancy in multiple sclerosis. J lost 2 bases, V lost 7 bases, and 15 bases had no gene match. The CDR3 is 16 amino acids. Germline-derived CDR1 and CDR2 are SGHRS and YFSETQ. Measured with immunoSEQ multiplex PCR; TCRdb has only the in-frame clones, and not every one. The sample yields about 87,000 clones, just under 95% seen once. The sequenced sample was peripheral blood, obtained in the third trimester of pregnancy. This TCR came from a female donor in good health, enrolled as a control in a pregnancy study. The chain carries TRBV5-1 and TRBJ2-7; 7 nucleotides line up with TRBD2. The CDR3, as DNA: TGCGCCAGCCACTTCAATCCCGGGGAGGGAACCTACGAGCAGTACTTC. Translation: CASHFNPGEGTYEQYF.